This TCR beta chain was identified in a study of vaccination and CD4 T cells after COVID-19. Background on the study: Two of the convalescents were Hispanic, and convalescents were six males and four females. Timing of post-vaccine sample collection was a median about 72 days after dose two, with a range of 14 to 241.

Sequencing of cultured CD4+ T cell DNA used the Oncomine TCR Beta short-read assay. TCRdb called the PCR reads again in MiXCR, with one record for every CDR3 protein. The profile shows about 20,000 distinct CDR3 sequences, around 30% of them singletons. Treatment described: roughly ten-day PBMC culture with coronavirus spike peptide pools or control peptides (ViraFEST assay). Study results and limitations: Convalescent patients had 304 of 307 vaccine-specific clones showing spike mono-reactivity.

This clonotype has a handful of counts. What it binds is not known. This TCR was recovered from a human donor with COVID-19. Sequenced sample: cultured CD4+ T cells from blood.

Written as DNA, the CDR3 is TGTGCCAGCAGGTCAAGCGGGGGCGTCCAAGAGACCCAGTACTTC. Residues: CASRSSGGVQETQYF. The chain joins TRBV6-1 to TRBJ2-5; TRBD2 agrees at 8 bases. The ends lost 6 bases at V and 1 base at J; junction bases unmatched: 7. Germline CDR1 and CDR2: MNHNS and SASEGT. The CDR3 contains 15 residues.